One sample yielded the 10 T cell receptor beta chains listed below, sequenced in a study of tumor and adjacent non-tumor tissue in lung cancer. A modified ARM-PCR protocol with three rounds of nested PCR amplified TCRbeta. TCRdb re-analysed the multiplex PCR reads in MiXCR, keeping a single row per CDR3 protein. Of about 110,000 distinct CDR3 sequences listed, about 61% are singletons. This sample's RNA came from whole unsorted tissue. More than 3 cm separated this lung sample from the edge of the tumor. Sequencing input: distant non-tumor lung tissue. These receptors originate from a man aged 55 to 70 with non-small cell lung cancer.

As for this clonotype: At one boundary the junction diverges from the germline segment, which might be a read error. The V gene is TRBV29-1, the J gene TRBJ1-6; 7 bases are shared with TRBD1. Germline-derived CDR1 and CDR2 are SQVTM and ANQGSEA. This CDR3 has 13 amino acids. DNA for the CDR3: TGCAGCGTCGGACAGGAATATAATCCACCCCTCCGCTTT. It is translated as CSVGQEYNPPLRF.

This clonotype was seen repeatedly, ten times or more. The chain has TRBV6-2 or TRBV6-3 and TRBJ2-7; 7 positions match TRBD1. The length of the CDR3 is 12 residues. The V gene end was trimmed by 6 bases and the J gene end by 3 bases; junction bases not matched to a gene: 2. CDR1 is MNHEY and CDR2 is SVGEGT in the germline V gene. For the CDR3, the DNA is TGTGCCAGCAGAGGGACAGACTACGAGCAGTACTTC. Amino acid sequence: CASRGTDYEQYF.

About this clonotype: Because it lacks the conserved phenylalanine or tryptophan at the end, this CDR3 is likely a read error. V and J are TRBV29-1 and TRBJ1-1; no definite D call. Germline CDR1 SQVTM, CDR2 ANQGSEA. This CDR3 region has 11 residues. DNA for the CDR3: TGCGGGGTGGCCCTGGGCACTGAAGCTTTCTCT. This codes for CGVALGTEAFS.

This clonotype was recorded many times. This chain uses TRBV6-2 or TRBV6-3 with TRBJ2-7, with 7 bases fitting TRBD1. The CDR3 runs 17 residues. Germline lookup yields CDR1 MNHEY and CDR2 SVGEGT. Trimming took 0 bases from V and 3 from J; bases not matched to a gene: 11. The CDR3 DNA is TGTGCCAGCAGTTACTCGAGGGCGCTTGACAGGGTCTACGAGCAGTACTTC. Amino acids: CASSYSRALDRVYEQYF.

Comment on this clonotype: The junction does not match germline at one end; this may be a read error. V is TRBV11-2 and J is TRBJ2-7; 8 nucleotides match TRBD1. The CDR3 consists of 13 residues. CDR1 and CDR2 (germline): SGHAT, FQNNGV. Here the CDR3 DNA reads TGTGCCAGTAGATGGACAGGGACCTACGAGGAGTACTTC. Protein sequence: CASRWTGTYEEYF.

Concerning this clonotype itself: A much bigger clone sits one base away, suggesting this may be a read error. The chain combines TRBV11-1 with TRBJ2-1, with 8 bases aligning to TRBD1. Per germline, CDR1 SGHAT and CDR2 FQDESV (reference sequence). V lost 5 bases and J lost 5; bases outside the gene matches: 8. This CDR3 contains 15 residues. CDR3 sequence (DNA): TGTGCCAGCAGCCTAAGCAGGGGGCTAAACAATGAGCAGTTCTTC. This translates into CASSLSRGLNNEQFF.

This clonotype was picked up a small number of times. The V gene is TRBV25-1, the J gene TRBJ2-1, with D hard to call. The CDR3 runs 12 residues. V was pared by 4 bases and J by 4 bases, with 5 bases between. The V gene's germline CDR1 is MGHDK and CDR2 SYGVNS. CDR3: CASSAQYNEQFF. The DNA of the CDR3 is TGTGCCAGCAGTGCACAGTACAATGAGCAGTTCTTC. Together with reference TRBV25-1 and TRBJ2-1, the CDR3 gives the full variable domain: EADIYQTPRYLVIGTGKKITLECSQTMGHDKMYWYQQDPGMELHLIHYSYGVNSTEKGDLSSESTVSRIRTEHFPLTLESARPSHTSQYLCASSAQYNEQFFGPGTRLTVL.

This clonotype came up many times. The CDR3 here is CSVETGGRPKTQYF. The CDR3 DNA reads as TGCAGCGTTGAAACTGGGGGCCGACCTAAGACCCAGTACTTC. The V and J genes are TRBV29-1 and TRBJ2-5, with D perhaps TRBD1 (6 bases). The CDR3 extends over 14 amino acids. Germline V lookup: CDR1 SQVTM, CDR2 ANQGSEA. Between the trimmed V and J ends, which lost 2 bases and 6 bases, there was a span of 16 bases. The variable domain in full, completed from reference TRBV29-1 and TRBJ2-5, reads SAVISQKPSRDICQRGTSLTIQCQVDSQVTMMFWYRQQPGQSLTLIATANQGSEATYESGFVIDKFPISRPNLTFSTLTVSNMSPEDSSIYLCSVETGGRPKTQYFGPGTRLLVL.

At least ten counts were recorded for this clonotype. This rearrangement joins TRBV12-3 or TRBV12-4 to TRBJ1-5, with 9 bases lining up with TRBD1. Germline trimming cut 5 bases from V and 5 bases from J; bases unmatched to any gene: 7. This CDR3 spans 15 amino acids. DNA of the CDR3: TGTGCCAGCAGTCCCACGGGACAGGGAGATCAGCCCCAGCATTTT. It codes for CASSPTGQGDQPQHF.

The V and J genes are TRBV11-3 and TRBJ1-4, with D unresolved. This CDR3 contains 15 residues. The V gene's germline CDR1 is SGHNT and CDR2 YENEEA. The V gene lost 2 bases and the J gene lost 8 bases, with 15 bases spanning the gap. CDR3 region: CASSLNTGPVEKLFF. The CDR3 DNA reads TGTGCCAGCAGCTTAAATACCGGCCCGGTGGAAAAACTGTTTTTT.